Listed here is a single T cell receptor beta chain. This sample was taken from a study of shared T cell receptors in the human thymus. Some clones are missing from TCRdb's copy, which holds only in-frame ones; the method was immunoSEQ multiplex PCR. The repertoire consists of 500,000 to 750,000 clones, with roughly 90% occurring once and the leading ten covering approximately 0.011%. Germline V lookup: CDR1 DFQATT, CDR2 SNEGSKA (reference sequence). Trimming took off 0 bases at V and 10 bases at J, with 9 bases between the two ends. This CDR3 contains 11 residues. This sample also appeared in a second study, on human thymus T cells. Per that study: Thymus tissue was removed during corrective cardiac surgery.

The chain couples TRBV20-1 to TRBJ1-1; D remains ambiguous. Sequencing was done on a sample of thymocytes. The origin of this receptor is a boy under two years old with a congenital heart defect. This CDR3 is CSARDGPGAFF. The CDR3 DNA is TGCAGTGCTAGAGACGGTCCCGGAGCTTTCTTT.